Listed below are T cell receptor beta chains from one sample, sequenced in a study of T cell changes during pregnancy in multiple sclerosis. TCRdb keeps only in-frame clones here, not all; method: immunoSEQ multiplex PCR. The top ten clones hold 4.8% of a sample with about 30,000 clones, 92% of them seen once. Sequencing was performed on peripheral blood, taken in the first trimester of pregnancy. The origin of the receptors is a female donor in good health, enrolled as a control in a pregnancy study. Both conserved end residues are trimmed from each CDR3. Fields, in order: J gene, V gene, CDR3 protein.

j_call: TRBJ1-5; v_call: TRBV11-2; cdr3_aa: ASSLAGGQPQH
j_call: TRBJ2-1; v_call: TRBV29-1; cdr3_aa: SVEDGLAPQF
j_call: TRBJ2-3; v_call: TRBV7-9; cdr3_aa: ASSPRADGTDTQY
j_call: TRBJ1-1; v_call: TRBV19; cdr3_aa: ASSSPPQGANTEAF
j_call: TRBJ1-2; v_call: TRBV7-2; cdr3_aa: ASSPSGTPGHGYT
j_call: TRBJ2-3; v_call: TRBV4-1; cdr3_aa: ASSQDPSGRDTQY
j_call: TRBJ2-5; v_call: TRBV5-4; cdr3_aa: ASSLQTGSQETQY
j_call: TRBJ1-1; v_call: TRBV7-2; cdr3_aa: ASRTERGYFTEAF
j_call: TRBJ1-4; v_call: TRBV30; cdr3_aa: ASLTGTGVEKLF
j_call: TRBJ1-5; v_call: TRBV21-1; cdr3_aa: ASFGTGILCHFRQPQH
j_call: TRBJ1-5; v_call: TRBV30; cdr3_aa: AWSVSSGVNQPQH
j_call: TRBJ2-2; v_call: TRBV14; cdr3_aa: ASSQARASYGGELF
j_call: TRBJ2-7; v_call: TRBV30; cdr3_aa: AWRAQGARNEQY
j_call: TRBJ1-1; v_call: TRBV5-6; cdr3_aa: ASSLVQSNTEAF
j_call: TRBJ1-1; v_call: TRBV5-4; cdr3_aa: ASSLGQATLGNTEAF
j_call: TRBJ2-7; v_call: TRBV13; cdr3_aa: ASSSSGATYEQY
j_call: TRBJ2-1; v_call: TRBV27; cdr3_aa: ASSSSPSGSINEQF
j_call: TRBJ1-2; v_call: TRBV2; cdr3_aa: ASSYGQGDGYT
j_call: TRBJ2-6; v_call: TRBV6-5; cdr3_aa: ASSYSRGPGANVLT
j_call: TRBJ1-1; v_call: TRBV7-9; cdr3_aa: ASSFLLGKTGTEAF
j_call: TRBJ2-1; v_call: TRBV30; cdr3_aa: AWSVLGNHRYNEQF
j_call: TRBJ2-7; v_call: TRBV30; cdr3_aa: ASARGSYEQY
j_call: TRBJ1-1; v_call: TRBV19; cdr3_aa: ASSLQGHQNTEAF
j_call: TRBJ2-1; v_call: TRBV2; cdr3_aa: ASSEQGAYNEQF
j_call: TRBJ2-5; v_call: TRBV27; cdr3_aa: ASSLSGGGGETQY
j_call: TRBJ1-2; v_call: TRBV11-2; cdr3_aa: ASSSTGEGYGYT
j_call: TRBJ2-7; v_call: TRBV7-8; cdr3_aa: ASSFGDRGMYEQY
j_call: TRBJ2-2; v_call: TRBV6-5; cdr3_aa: ASSYDGQGTGELF
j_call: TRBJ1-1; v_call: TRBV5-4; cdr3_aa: ASSPRQGAGTEAF
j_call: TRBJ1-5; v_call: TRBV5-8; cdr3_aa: ASSFGTGVYQPQH
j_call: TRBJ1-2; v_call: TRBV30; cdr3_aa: AWSPPGGYT
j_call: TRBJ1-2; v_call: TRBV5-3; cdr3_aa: ANIMGDTRRKGYT
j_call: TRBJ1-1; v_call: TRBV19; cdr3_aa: ASSVQGVMNTEAF
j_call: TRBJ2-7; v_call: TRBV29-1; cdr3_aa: SVGQDEQY
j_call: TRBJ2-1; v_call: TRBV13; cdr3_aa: ASSAPTPSSGAPYNEQF
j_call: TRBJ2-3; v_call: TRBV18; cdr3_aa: ASLNYNSGGADTQY
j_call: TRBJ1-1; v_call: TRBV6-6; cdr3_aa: ASSVNRGTEAF
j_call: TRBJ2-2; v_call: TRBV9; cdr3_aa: ASSVALAGGVGELF
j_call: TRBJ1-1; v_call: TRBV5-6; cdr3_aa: ASSPEQGGGTEAF
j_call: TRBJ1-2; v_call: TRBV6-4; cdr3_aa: ASSDSGTGGGYT
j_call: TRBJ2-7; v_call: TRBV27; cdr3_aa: ASSSWGGDYEQY
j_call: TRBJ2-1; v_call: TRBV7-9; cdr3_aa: ASSLVAGVTYNEQF
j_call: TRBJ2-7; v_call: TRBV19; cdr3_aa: ATGNSRYWYEQY
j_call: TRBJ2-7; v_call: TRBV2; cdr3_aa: ASSEGRESAYEQY
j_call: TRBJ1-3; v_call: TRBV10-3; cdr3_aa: AISELARSGNTIY
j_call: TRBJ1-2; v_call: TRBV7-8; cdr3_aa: ASSLDRDGYT
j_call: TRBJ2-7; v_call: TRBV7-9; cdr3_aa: ASSLVAGLGEQY
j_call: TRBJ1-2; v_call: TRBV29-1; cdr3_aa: SAIQGTGGDYGYT
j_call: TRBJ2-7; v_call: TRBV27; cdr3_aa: ASSPNPGTGYIEQY
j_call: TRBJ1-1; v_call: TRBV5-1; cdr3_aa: ASTGQNTEAF
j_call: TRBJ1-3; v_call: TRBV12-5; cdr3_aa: ASGLVRGLASGNTIY
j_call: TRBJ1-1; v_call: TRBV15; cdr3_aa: ATSPRGANTEAF
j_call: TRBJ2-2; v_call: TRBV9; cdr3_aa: ASSAGTSRTGELF
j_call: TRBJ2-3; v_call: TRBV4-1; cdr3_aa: ASSQELAGSTDTQY
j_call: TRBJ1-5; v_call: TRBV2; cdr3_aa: ASTMALMLNQPQH
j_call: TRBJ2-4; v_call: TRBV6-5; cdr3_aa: ASSYDGQNIQY
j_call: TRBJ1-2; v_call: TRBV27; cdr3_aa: ASSLVTDTYT
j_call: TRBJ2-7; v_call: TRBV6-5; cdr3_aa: ASSYSGQAAEEQY
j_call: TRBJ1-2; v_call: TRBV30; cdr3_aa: AWSPQGRGGYT